This TCR beta chain comes out of a study of cytomegalovirus exposure and HLA in healthy donors. Though probably carrying unrecorded immune exposures, donors were nominally healthy at sampling. Note on this clone: Its antigen remains unknown.

PCR employed 60 Vbeta and 13 Jbeta primers. Profiled with immunoSEQ multiplex PCR; TCRdb holds only in-frame clones, not every one. This sample has under 200,000 clones, with 80% to 85% found just once. Germline CDR1 and CDR2: LNHDA and SQIVND (reference sequence). The CDR3 has 15 residues. Trimming cost V 6 bases and J 4 bases, with 18 bases left between them. Regarding the study as a whole: A list of roughly 160 TCR beta chains associated with cytomegalovirus was given.

Sample: PBMCs. This rearrangement joins TRBV19 to TRBJ1-2; D ambiguous. The TCR comes from a woman under 30 in good health and CMV-seronegative. The CDR3: CASRDLRGMRYGYTF. In DNA form, the CDR3 reads TGTGCCAGTAGAGATCTTCGAGGGATGCGCTATGGCTACACCTTC.